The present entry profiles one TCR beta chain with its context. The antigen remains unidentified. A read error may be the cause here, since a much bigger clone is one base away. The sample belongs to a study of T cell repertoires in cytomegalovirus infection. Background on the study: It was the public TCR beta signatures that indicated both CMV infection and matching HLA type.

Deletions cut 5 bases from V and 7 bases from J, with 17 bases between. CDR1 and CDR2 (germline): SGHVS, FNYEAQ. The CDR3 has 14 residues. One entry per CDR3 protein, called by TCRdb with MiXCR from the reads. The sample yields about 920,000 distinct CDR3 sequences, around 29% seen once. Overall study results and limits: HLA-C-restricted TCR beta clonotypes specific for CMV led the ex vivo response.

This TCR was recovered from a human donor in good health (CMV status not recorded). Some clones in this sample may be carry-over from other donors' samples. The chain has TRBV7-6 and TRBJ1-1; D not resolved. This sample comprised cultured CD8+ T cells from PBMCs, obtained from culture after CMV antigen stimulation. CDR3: CASSPEPGDGEAFF. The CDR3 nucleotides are TGTGCCAGCAGCCCAGAGCCGGGTGATGGTGAAGCTTTCTTT.